This TCR beta chain was sequenced during a study of blood T cell repertoires in COVID-19. Study-wide background: Both acute and convalescent COVID-19 samples were obtained from the United States, Italy and Spain.

V shed 4 bases, J shed 6 bases, and the junction held 8 bases outside the gene matches. In germline, CDR1 is MNHEY, CDR2 SVGEGT. The CDR3 contains 16 residues. This clone has more than one count but fewer than ten. TCRdb's copy holds only in-frame clones and misses some; the assay was immunoSEQ multiplex PCR. Among approximately 270,000 clones listed, roughly 80% were seen once. The TCR sequence derives from a man aged 80 or over with acute or convalescent COVID-19. This chain connects TRBV6-2 or TRBV6-3 to TRBJ1-6; TRBD1 matches at 8 bases. The sequencing sample was made of peripheral blood. CDR3 sequence: CASSSHGQGSNSPLHF. The DNA for the CDR3 is TGTGCCAGCAGTTCTCACGGACAGGGCAGTAATTCACCCCTCCACTTT.